This entry describes one TCR beta chain. The antigen it binds to is not known. Qualities for individual bases were not recorded, and no much larger clone is one base off. This sample stems from a study of T cells in narcolepsy (dated by TCRdb to between 2018 and 2020). Describing the broader study: Patients with narcolepsy type 1 or type 2 (NT1, NT2) and healthy control donors were enrolled in the study. To look for autoreactive T cells in narcolepsy patients that target self-antigens of hypocretin neurons (hypocretin, TRIB2), the study used TCR Vbeta sequencing to follow clonotypes in blood and CSF. What the authors observed across the whole study: Numbers of sequenced blood memory CD4+ clonotypes were comparable, averaging roughly 40,000 in patients and 30,000 to 35,000 in controls. According to the report, autoreactive clonotypes were detected serially in the blood of the same patients and of different patients, but not in healthy controls. In plots comparing CSF and blood CD4+ T cell clonotypes from the same patient, HCRT-specific and TRIB2-specific autoreactive clonotypes were highlighted. Some blood memory CD4+ repertoires from patients and controls contained no sequences matching autoreactive T cell clones.

According to the germline V gene, CDR1 reads SGHRS and CDR2 reads YFSETQ. From its cysteine to its phenylalanine, the CDR3 spans 15 amino acids. The sequence is cut down to CDR3 DNA, 45 bases in frame from base 1. The trim is 0 bases for V and 6 bases for J, with a gap of 16 bases between the germline ends. The receptor library was made with the immunoSEQ multiplex PCR assay. The clones in this table, taken by TCRdb from immuneACCESS, are in-frame only. Not every clone is retained; where verified, under half of the shortfall comes from an unresolved V gene, and the cause of the rest is unknown. This sample gives roughly 35,000 clones in total; about 85% of them show up just once. The leading ten clones occupy around 1.6% of the sample. For TCR Vbeta sequencing, memory CD4+ T cells were sorted ex vivo from the peripheral blood of both healthy controls and narcolepsy patients.

Sequenced material: CD45RA- memory CD4+ T cells from PBMCs. This sample's cell subset or site label indicates: memory T cells sorted ex vivo from peripheral blood. This sequence uses TRBV5-1 and TRBJ2-7, with no confident D gene call. This receptor was obtained from a human donor with narcolepsy. This receptor has the CDR3 CASSLELTAAAEQYF. The nucleotides are TGCGCCAGCAGCTTGGAGCTGACCGCCGCCGCCGAGCAGTACTTC.